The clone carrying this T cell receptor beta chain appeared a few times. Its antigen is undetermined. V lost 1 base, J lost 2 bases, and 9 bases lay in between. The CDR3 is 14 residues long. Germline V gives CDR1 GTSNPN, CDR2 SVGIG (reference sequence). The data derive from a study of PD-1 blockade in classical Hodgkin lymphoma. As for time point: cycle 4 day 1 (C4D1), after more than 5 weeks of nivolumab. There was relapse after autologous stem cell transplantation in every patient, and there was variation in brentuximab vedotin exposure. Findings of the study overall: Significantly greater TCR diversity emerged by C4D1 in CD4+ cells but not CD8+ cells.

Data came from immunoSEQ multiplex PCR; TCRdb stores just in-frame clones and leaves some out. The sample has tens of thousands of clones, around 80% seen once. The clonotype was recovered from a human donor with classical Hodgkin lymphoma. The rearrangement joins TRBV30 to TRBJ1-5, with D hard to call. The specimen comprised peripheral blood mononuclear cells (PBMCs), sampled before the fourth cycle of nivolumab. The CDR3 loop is CAWSGGYGNQPQHF. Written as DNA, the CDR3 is TGTGCCTGGAGTGGAGGATACGGCAATCAGCCCCAGCATTTT.